Listed here are 23 T cell receptor beta chains from one sample, sequenced in a study of blood T cell repertoires in COVID-19. The protocol was immunoSEQ multiplex PCR, while the TCRdb copy is restricted to in-frame clones and leaves out a portion. The sample shows roughly 38,000 clones, 60% to 85% of them seen only once. The sequencing sample was made of peripheral blood. Receptor source: a man in his sixties or seventies with active or convalescent COVID-19.

This clone has more than one count but fewer than ten. The genes are TRBV19 and TRBJ2-1; D might be TRBD1 (6 bases). V lost 5 bases and J 5 bases, leaving 10 bases between the germline ends. The CDR3 extends over 13 amino acids. From germline, CDR1 is LNHDA and CDR2 SQIVND (reference sequence). This chain's CDR3 is CASSPNRDNEQFF. CDR3 bases: TGTGCCAGTAGTCCTAACAGGGACAATGAGCAGTTCTTC.

V and J are TRBV11-3 and TRBJ1-1; no reliable D call. Germline loops: CDR1 SGHNT, CDR2 YENEEA. Trimming cost V 5 bases and J 1 base, with 17 bases left between them. The CDR3 runs 16 residues. The CDR3 protein is CASSQVVWPGNTEAFF. In DNA form, the CDR3 reads TGTGCCAGCAGCCAAGTGGTATGGCCTGGGAACACTGAAGCTTTCTTT.

The chain carries TRBV10-2 and TRBJ1-5; D remains unclear. Germline CDR1 WSHSY, CDR2 SAAADI. The CDR3 spans 14 residues. The V gene lost 3 bases and the J gene lost 2 bases, with 8 bases spanning the gap. The DNA for the CDR3 is TGCGCCAGCAGTGACGGTGAAGGCAATCAGCCCCAGCATTTT. The encoded protein is CASSDGEGNQPQHF.

This clone was seen only once. The chain couples TRBV2 to TRBJ1-1, with D possibly being TRBD1 (6 bases). The ends were cut back, 7 bases at V and 1 base at J, with 16 bases in the middle. Germline V gives CDR1 SNHLY, CDR2 FYNNEI. The CDR3 length is 15 residues. CDR3 in amino acids: CASTGLAGANTEAFF. The CDR3 DNA reads TGTGCCAGCACAGGATTGGCAGGGGCGAACACTGAAGCTTTCTTT.

In DNA, the CDR3 is TGTGCCAGCAGCTTAGCGCCTTATCGTGACAGGGTCCACGAGCAGTACTTC. It codes for CASSLAPYRDRVHEQYF. The chain recombines TRBV7-6 with TRBJ2-7; TRBD1 aligns across 7 bases. Per the germline V gene, CDR1 is SGHVS and CDR2 is FNYEAQ. The V segment lost 0 bases and the J segment 5 bases; nucleotides outside the gene matches: 13. The CDR3 is 17 amino acids. Together with reference TRBV7-6 and TRBJ2-7, the CDR3 gives the full variable domain: GAGVSQSPRYKVTKRGQDVALRCDPISGHVSLYWYRQALGQGPEFLTYFNYEAQQDKSGLPNDRFSAERPEGSISTLTIQRTEQRDSAMYRCASSLAPYRDRVHEQYFGPGTRLTVT.

With respect to this clone: Different DNA sequences within this sample yield the same CDR3. This chain joins TRBV7-6 and TRBJ2-7; possibly TRBD2 for D (5 bases). This CDR3 comprises 13 residues. Germline V gives CDR1 SGHVS, CDR2 FNYEAQ. Trimming removed 3 bases from V and 0 bases from J, with 6 bases in between. Here the CDR3 reads CASSFAGSYEQYF. The CDR3 DNA reads TGTGCCAGCAGCTTTGCGGGCTCCTACGAGCAGTACTTC.

The rearrangement links TRBV2 to TRBJ1-5, with TRBD1 matching over 7 bases. This CDR3 is 15 amino acids long. V shed 7 bases and J 5 bases; nucleotides not matched to a gene: 11. Germline CDR1 is SNHLY and CDR2 is FYNNEI. This CDR3 reads CASKFGTAGDQPQHF. The CDR3, as DNA: TGTGCCAGCAAGTTCGGGACAGCGGGTGATCAGCCCCAGCATTTT.

The chain is built from TRBV10-2 and TRBJ1-5, with 9 bases identical to TRBD1. CDR3 size: 13 residues. In germline, CDR1 is WSHSY, CDR2 SAAADI. Unmatched junction bases numbered 2, after V lost 4 bases and J lost 7 bases. Here the CDR3 reads CASSGDREQPQHF. In DNA form, the CDR3 reads TGCGCCAGCAGTGGGGACAGGGAACAGCCCCAGCATTTT.

The sample holds a few counts of this clone. The chain uses TRBV30 and TRBJ1-2; 11 bases agree with TRBD1. The length of the CDR3 is 15 residues. The trim removed 1 base at V and 5 bases at J, leaving 6 bases unmatched. Germline loops: CDR1 GTSNPN, CDR2 SVGIG (reference sequence). The CDR3, as DNA: TGTGCCTGGAGTGCTCGGACAGGGGGCCCATATGGCTACACCTTC. This sequence encodes CAWSARTGGPYGYTF.

In its sample, this clone was seen a few times. The chain employs TRBV29-1 and TRBJ1-2, with TRBD1 as a possible D gene (5 bases). From germline, CDR1 is SQVTM and CDR2 ANQGSEA. Trimming pared 3 bases from V and 4 bases from J, leaving 12 bases between. The CDR3 extends over 13 amino acids. The CDR3 here is CSVELGDSYGYTF. The CDR3 DNA reads as TGCAGCGTTGAGCTAGGTGACAGCTATGGCTACACCTTC.

The sample holds a few counts of this clone. J is TRBJ2-1 and V is TRBV7-3; 7 positions match TRBD2. V shed 6 bases and J 0 bases; nucleotides not matched to a gene: 8. Germline loops: CDR1 SGHTA, CDR2 FQGTGA. This CDR3 is 16 amino acids long. The CDR3 spells CASSSISGTSYNEQFF. The CDR3 region has the DNA TGTGCCAGCAGTTCGATAAGCGGGACCTCCTACAATGAGCAGTTCTTC.

This chain links TRBV7-9 with TRBJ2-7; D gene uncertain. Trimming removed 0 bases from V and 4 bases from J, with 4 bases in between. Germline CDR1 SEHNR, CDR2 FQNEAQ (reference sequence). This CDR3 region has 12 residues. The CDR3 region is CASSLAQYEQYF. The CDR3 coding sequence is TGTGCCAGCAGCTTAGCACAGTACGAGCAGTACTTC.

This clone was picked up one time. The V gene is TRBV6-5, the J gene TRBJ2-2; no definite D call. CDR3 length: 14 residues. Germline values: CDR1 MNHEY, CDR2 SVGAGI. The V and J ends lost 6 bases and 6 bases respectively, with 14 bases between them. The CDR3 sequence: CASSRSLVAGELFF. The CDR3 region has the DNA TGTGCCAGCAGCCGCTCCTTGGTAGCCGGGGAGCTGTTTTTT.

The chain combines TRBV4-2 with TRBJ1-2; tentatively, D is TRBD1 (5 bases). Germline CDR1 reads LGHNA; CDR2 reads YNFKEQ. The CDR3 loop spans 15 amino acids. V lost 0 bases and J 8 bases, leaving 16 bases between the germline ends. The CDR3 bases are TGTGCCAGCAGCCAAGACCGAGGACACTTGGGCGGCTACACCTTC. It codes for CASSQDRGHLGGYTF.

The V and J genes are TRBV7-9 and TRBJ1-1, with unresolved D. With 3 bases removed from V and 1 base from J, the gap between germline ends came to 9 bases. CDR3 length: 14 amino acids. Germline loops: CDR1 SEHNR, CDR2 FQNEAQ (reference sequence). CDR3: CASSFLRGNTEAFF. The CDR3 DNA follows: TGTGCCAGCAGCTTTTTGCGGGGGAACACTGAAGCTTTCTTT.

The chain recombines TRBV2 with TRBJ2-7; D might be TRBD2 (6 bases). The CDR3 consists of 14 residues. V lost 6 bases to trimming and J lost 1 base, with 13 bases between them. Germline lookup yields CDR1 SNHLY and CDR2 FYNNEI. This CDR3 reads CASRRDGGSYEQYF. The CDR3 DNA follows: TGTGCCAGCAGGCGGGACGGGGGTTCCTACGAGCAGTACTTC.

The V gene is TRBV5-1, the J gene TRBJ1-1; possibly TRBD1 for D (6 bases). V was clipped by 2 bases and J by 3 bases, with 11 bases between them. The CDR3 totals 14 residues. Germline V lookup: CDR1 SGHRS, CDR2 YFSETQ. The CDR3 DNA reads as TGCGCCAGCAGCTTAGGACAGAGAGACACTGAAGCTTTCTTT. It yields the protein CASSLGQRDTEAFF.

The rearrangement links TRBV4-1 to TRBJ1-2; tentatively, D is TRBD1 (5 bases). Germline V gene lookup returns CDR1 MGHRA and CDR2 YSYEKL. Trimming removed 1 base at V and 2 bases at J, with 8 bases between. CDR3 size: 14 residues. The CDR3, as DNA: TGCGCCAGCAGCCAAGCGGGGGTGAACTATGGCTACACCTTC. It codes for CASSQAGVNYGYTF.

V is TRBV6-5 and J is TRBJ1-3; 9 bases are a match to TRBD1. The CDR3 has 15 amino acids. With V trimmed by 11 bases and J by 3 bases, 11 bases remained unmatched. Germline assignment: CDR1 MNHEY and CDR2 SVGAGI. CDR3 in DNA: TGTGCCGGCCGTACAGGGGGCGCTTATGGAAACACCATATATTTT. Translating it yields CAGRTGGAYGNTIYF.

This chain joins TRBV9 and TRBJ2-5; maybe TRBD2 (5 bases). Trimming removed 4 bases from V and 4 bases from J, with 11 bases in between. CDR3 length: 13 residues. From germline, CDR1 is SGDLS and CDR2 YYNGEE. DNA of the CDR3: TGTGCCAGCAGCCGTAATCGGGGAGAGACCCAGTACTTC. Translation gives CASSRNRGETQYF. The full variable domain, rest sourced from reference TRBV9 and TRBJ2-5, is DSGVTQTPKHLITATGQRVTLRCSPRSGDLSVYWYQQSLDQGLQFLIQYYNGEERAKGNILERFSAQQFPDLHSELNLSSLELGDSALYFCASSRNRGETQYFGPGTRLLVL.

The rearrangement links TRBV3-1 (or the pseudogene TRBV3-2) to TRBJ1-4, with TRBD1 as a possible D gene (6 bases). V was trimmed by 3 bases and J by 14 bases, leaving 16 bases between them. The CDR3 consists of 13 residues. CDR1 and CDR2 (germline): LGHDT, YNNKEL (reference sequence). This CDR3 reads CASSQGPGTRLFF. The CDR3 DNA follows: TGTGCCAGCAGCCAGGGTCCCGGGACAAGGCTGTTTTTT.

This clone was picked up one time. This sequence joins TRBV10-1 and TRBJ2-6; the D gene is possibly TRBD2 (6 bases). The germline gives CDR1 WNHNN, CDR2 SYGVQD (reference sequence). The ends were cut back, 5 bases at V and 4 bases at J, with 21 bases in the middle. This CDR3 region has 18 residues. CDR3 in DNA: TGCGCCAGCAGTAATGGGGACTGGGGGTTGGGAGGGGCCAACGTCCTGACTTTC. Residues: CASSNGDWGLGGANVLTF.

The chain uses TRBV2 and TRBJ2-1; TRBD2 matches 7 bases. The CDR3 is 14 residues long. V lost 10 bases to trimming and J lost 4 bases; unmatched junction nucleotides: 10. The germline V gene encodes CDR1 SNHLY and CDR2 FYNNEI. The CDR3 DNA is TGTGCCACCCGTCCGGGACTAACATACAATGAGCAGTTCTTC. As protein: CATRPGLTYNEQFF.